One T cell receptor (beta chain) is described in this entry. There are 15 residues in the CDR3. V shed 1 base, J shed 6 bases, and the junction held 3 bases outside the gene matches. CDR1 LGHNA and CDR2 YSLEER come from the germline V gene. The entry originates in a study of blood T cell repertoires in COVID-19. Study summary: Collection of acute and convalescent COVID-19 samples took place in the United States, Italy and Spain. Sample material is recorded as cDNA or gDNA derived from T cells, B-cell-depleted T cells, or PBMCs.

This table comes from immunoSEQ multiplex PCR, and its TCRdb copy is limited to in-frame clones, with some not included. The table includes 45,000 to 65,000 clones, roughly 89% detected once. The receptor's source is a human donor in a cohort sampled during active COVID-19. The chain uses TRBV4-3 and TRBJ2-3; 11 nucleotides match TRBD2. Sequenced material: peripheral blood. CDR3 loop: CASSQGLAGLDTQYF. The CDR3 DNA is TGCGCCAGCAGCCAAGGACTAGCGGGACTGGATACGCAGTATTTT.